This T cell receptor (beta chain) is from a study of blood T cell repertoires in COVID-19. On the study more broadly: Collection of acute and convalescent COVID-19 samples took place in the United States, Italy and Spain. In each case, the material was cDNA or gDNA derived from T cells, B-cell-depleted T cells, or PBMCs.

CDR1 SGHRS and CDR2 YFSETQ come from the germline V gene. The CDR3 length is 16 residues. The V end lost 2 bases, the J end lost 0 bases, and 13 bases lay between the germline ends. The method was immunoSEQ multiplex PCR; TCRdb's version includes in-frame clones alone and lacks a portion of them. Of 100,000 to 150,000 clones in the sample, about 87% were seen once. The rearrangement links TRBV5-1 to TRBJ2-3, with D hard to call. The TCR originated in a man between 45 and 60 years old with active COVID-19. The sequenced sample was peripheral blood. The CDR3 DNA sequence: TGCGCCAGCAGCTTAACGCCAGGTACTAGCACAGATACGCAGTATTTT. As protein: CASSLTPGTSTDTQYF.